This T cell receptor beta chain was sequenced for a study of cytomegalovirus exposure and HLA in healthy donors. Whole-study results and caveats: It was around 160 TCR beta chains that were listed as cytomegalovirus-associated. TCR association rates varied by HLA locus in a later analysis, with DRB1 highest and HLA-C lowest. Within an earlier analysis, most TCR beta V segments proved productive either about 90% or about 30% of the time.

60 Vbeta and 13 Jbeta primers were used in PCR. The table came from immunoSEQ multiplex PCR; TCRdb's copy has only in-frame clones and leaves some out. In total, the table holds 200,000 or so clones. With 4 bases removed from V and 6 bases from J, the gap between germline ends came to 5 bases. Germline lookup yields CDR1 SGHTA and CDR2 FQGTGA. The CDR3 consists of 11 residues. As to this clone: What it binds is unknown.

This chain connects TRBV7-3 to TRBJ2-3; D gene unclear. This receptor was identified in a boy aged 10-17 years in good health and CMV-seronegative. Sequences were obtained from PBMCs. CDR3 protein: CASSSADTQYF. In DNA form, the CDR3 reads TGTGCCAGCAGCTCCGCGGATACGCAGTATTTT.